The entry below gives a single T cell receptor (beta chain) sequence along with its context. Its antigen is unidentified. Germline V CDR1 and CDR2: DFQATT, SNEGSKA (reference sequence). The CDR3 has 15 residues. V was cut by 3 bases and J by 0 bases, with 12 bases left in between. One entry per CDR3 protein, called by TCRdb with MiXCR from the reads. The sample records hundreds of thousands of distinct CDR3 sequences, more than 20% being singletons. This specimen comes from a study of T cell repertoires in cytomegalovirus infection. General study results and limits: Dominating the ex vivo response were HLA-C-restricted CMV-specific TCR beta clonotypes.

The source is a human donor in good health (CMV status not recorded). Some clones in this sample may be carry-over from other donors' samples. The sequencing input was CD8+ T cells from PBMCs. The chain uses TRBV20-1 and TRBJ1-5; D gene ambiguous. CDR3 nucleotides: TGCAGTGCTAGCGAGGGAACTCTTAGCAATCAGCCCCAGCATTTT. The encoded protein is CSASEGTLSNQPQHF.